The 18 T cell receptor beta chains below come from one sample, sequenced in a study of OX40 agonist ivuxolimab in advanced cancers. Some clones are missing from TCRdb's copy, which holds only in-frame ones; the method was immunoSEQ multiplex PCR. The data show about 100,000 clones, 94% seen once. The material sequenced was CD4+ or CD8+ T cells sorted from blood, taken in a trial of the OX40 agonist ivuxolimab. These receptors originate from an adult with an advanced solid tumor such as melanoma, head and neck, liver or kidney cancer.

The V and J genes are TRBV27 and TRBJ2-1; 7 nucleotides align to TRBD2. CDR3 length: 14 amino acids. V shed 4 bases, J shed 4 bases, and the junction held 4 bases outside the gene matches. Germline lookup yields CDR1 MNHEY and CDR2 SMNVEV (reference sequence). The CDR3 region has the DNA TGTGCCAGCAGTTCTAGCGGAATTTACAATGAGCAGTTCTTC. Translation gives CASSSSGIYNEQFF.

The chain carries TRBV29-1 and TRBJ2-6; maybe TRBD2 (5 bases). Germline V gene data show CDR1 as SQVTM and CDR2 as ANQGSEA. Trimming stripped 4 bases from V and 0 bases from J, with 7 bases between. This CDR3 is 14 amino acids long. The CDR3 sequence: CSVVEGSGANVLTF. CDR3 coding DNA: TGCAGCGTTGTAGAGGGCTCTGGGGCCAACGTCCTGACTTTC.

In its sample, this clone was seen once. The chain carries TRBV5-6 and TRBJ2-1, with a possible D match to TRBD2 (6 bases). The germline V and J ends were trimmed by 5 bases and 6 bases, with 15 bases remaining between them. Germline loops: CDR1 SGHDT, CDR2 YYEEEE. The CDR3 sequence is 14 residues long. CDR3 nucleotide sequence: TGTGCCAGCAGTCCTGGACTAATGGGCAATGAGCAGTTCTTC. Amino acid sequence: CASSPGLMGNEQFF.

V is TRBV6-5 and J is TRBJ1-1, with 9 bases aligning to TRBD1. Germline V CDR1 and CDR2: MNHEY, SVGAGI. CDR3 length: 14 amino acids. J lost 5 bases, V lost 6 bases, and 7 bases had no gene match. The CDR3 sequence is CASSPGTGQTEAFF. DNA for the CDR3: TGTGCCAGCAGCCCCGGGACAGGGCAGACTGAAGCTTTCTTT.

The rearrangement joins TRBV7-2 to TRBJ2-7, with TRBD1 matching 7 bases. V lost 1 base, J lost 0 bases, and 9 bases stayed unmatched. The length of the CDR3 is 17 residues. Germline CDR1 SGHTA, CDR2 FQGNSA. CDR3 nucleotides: TGTGCCAGCAGCTTAGGGCCAGGCAGGGGGTACTCCTACGAGCAGTACTTC. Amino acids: CASSLGPGRGYSYEQYF.

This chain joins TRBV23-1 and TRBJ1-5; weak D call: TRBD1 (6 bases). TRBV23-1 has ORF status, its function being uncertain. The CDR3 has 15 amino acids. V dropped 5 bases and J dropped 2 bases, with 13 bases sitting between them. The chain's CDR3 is CASSCDSGGNQPQHF. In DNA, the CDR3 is TGCGCCAGCAGTTGTGACTCAGGGGGCAATCAGCCCCAGCATTTT.

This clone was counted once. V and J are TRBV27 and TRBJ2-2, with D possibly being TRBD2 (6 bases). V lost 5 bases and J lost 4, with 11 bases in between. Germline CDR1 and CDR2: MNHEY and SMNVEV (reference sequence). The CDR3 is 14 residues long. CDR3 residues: CASSPGTPTGELFF. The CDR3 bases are TGTGCCAGCAGTCCGGGGACTCCCACCGGGGAGCTGTTTTTT.

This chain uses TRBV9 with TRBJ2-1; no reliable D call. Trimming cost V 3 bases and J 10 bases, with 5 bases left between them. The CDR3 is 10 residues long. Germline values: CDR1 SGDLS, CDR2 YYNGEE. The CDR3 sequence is CASSEGEQFF. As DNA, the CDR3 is TGTGCCAGCAGCGAGGGAGAGCAGTTCTTC. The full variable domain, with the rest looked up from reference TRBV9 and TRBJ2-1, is DSGVTQTPKHLITATGQRVTLRCSPRSGDLSVYWYQQSLDQGLQFLIQYYNGEERAKGNILERFSAQQFPDLHSELNLSSLELGDSALYFCASSEGEQFFGPGTRLTVL.

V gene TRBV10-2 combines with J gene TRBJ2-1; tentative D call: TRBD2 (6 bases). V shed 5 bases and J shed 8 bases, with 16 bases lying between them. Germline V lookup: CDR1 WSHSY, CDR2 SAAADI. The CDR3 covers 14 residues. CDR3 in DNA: TGCGCCAGCAGTTTGTCTAGCGTGAAGGATGAGCAGTTCTTC. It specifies CASSLSSVKDEQFF.

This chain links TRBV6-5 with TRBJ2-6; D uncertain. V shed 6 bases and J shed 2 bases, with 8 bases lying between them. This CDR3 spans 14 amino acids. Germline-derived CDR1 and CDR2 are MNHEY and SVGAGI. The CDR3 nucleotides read TGTGCCAGCAGCCCGTATCCTGGGGCCAACGTCCTGACTTTC. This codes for CASSPYPGANVLTF.

CDR3 DNA: TGTGCCAGCAGTGATCATAGGGCAGTCCTCACCTATAATTCACCCCTCCACTTT. Protein product: CASSDHRAVLTYNSPLHF. V gene TRBV2 combines with J gene TRBJ1-6, with D unclear. Germline V gene sequence: CDR1 SNHLY, CDR2 FYNNEI. Trimming stripped 3 bases from V and 2 bases from J, with 17 bases between. This CDR3 is 18 amino acids long.

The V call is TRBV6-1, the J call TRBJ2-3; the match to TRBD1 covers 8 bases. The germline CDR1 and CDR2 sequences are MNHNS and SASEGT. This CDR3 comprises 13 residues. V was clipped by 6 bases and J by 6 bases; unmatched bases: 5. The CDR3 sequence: CASSARGPDTQYF. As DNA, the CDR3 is TGTGCCAGCAGCGCCAGGGGGCCCGATACGCAGTATTTT.

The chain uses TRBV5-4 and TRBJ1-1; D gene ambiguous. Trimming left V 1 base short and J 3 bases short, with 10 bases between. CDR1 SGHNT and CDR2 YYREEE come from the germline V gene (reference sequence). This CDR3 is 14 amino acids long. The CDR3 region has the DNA TGTGCCAGCAGCTTGAAAACGAGGGACACTGAAGCTTTCTTT. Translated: CASSLKTRDTEAFF.

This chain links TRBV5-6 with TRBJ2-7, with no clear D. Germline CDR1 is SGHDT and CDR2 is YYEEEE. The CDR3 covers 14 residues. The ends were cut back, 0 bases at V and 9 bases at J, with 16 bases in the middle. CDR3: CASSLADLDPWQYF. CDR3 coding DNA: TGTGCCAGCAGCTTGGCCGATTTGGACCCCTGGCAGTACTTC.

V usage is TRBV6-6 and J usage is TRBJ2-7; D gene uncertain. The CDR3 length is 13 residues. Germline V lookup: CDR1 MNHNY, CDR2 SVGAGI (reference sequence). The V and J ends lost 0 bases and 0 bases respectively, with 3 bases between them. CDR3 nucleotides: TGTGCCAGCAGTTACTCGGACTCCTACGAGCAGTACTTC. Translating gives CASSYSDSYEQYF.

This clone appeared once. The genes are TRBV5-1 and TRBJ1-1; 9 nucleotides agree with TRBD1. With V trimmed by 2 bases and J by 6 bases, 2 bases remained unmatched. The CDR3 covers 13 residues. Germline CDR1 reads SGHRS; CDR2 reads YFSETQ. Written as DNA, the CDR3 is TGCGCCAGCAGCTTCGACAGGGGGGCTGAAGCTTTCTTT. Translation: CASSFDRGAEAFF.

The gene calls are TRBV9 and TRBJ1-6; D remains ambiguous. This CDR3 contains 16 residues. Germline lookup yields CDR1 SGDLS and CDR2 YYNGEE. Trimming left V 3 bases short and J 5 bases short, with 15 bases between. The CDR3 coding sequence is TGTGCCAGCAGCGCGGGCTCAACGAGGGATAATTCACCCCTCCACTTT. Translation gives CASSAGSTRDNSPLHF.

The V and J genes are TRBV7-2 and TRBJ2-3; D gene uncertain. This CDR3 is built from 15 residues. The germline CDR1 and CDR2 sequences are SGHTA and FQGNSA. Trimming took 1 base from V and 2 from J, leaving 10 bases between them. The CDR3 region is CASSLDGLNTDTQYF. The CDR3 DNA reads TGTGCCAGCAGCTTAGACGGGCTTAACACAGATACGCAGTATTTT.